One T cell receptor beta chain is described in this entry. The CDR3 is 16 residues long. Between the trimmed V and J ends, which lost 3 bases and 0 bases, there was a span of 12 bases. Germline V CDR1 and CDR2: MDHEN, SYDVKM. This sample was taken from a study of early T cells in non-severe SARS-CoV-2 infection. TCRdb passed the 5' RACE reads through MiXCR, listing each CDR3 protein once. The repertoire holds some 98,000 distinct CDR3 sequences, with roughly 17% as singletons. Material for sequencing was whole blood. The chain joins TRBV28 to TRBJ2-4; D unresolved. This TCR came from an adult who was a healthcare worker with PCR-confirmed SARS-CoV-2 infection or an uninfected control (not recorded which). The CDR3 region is CASSFHWMLAKNIQYF. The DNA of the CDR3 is TGTGCCAGCAGTTTTCATTGGATGCTAGCCAAAAACATTCAGTACTTC.